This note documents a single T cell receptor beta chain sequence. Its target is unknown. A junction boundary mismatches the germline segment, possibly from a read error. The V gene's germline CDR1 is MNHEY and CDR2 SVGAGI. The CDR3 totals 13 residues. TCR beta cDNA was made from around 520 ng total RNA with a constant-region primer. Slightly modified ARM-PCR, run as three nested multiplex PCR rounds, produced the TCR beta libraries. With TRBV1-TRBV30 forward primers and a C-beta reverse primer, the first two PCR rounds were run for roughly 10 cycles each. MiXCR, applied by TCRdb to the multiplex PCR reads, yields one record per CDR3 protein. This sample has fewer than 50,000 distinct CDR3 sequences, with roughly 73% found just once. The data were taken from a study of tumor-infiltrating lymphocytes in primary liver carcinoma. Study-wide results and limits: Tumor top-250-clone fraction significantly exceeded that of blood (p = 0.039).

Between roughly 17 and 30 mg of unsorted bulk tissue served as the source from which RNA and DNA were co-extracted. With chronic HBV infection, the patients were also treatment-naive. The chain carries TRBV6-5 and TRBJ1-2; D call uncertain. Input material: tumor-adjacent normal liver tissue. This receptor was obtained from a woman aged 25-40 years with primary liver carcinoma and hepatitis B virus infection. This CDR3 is CASSYSGRHDYTF. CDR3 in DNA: TGTGCCAGCAGTTACTCCGGCAGGCACGACTACACATTC.